This T cell receptor beta chain was retrieved from a study of shared clonotypes between healthy human individuals. Produced via immunoSEQ multiplex PCR; TCRdb's table is partial and in-frame only. The table records roughly 2.5 million clones, approximately 90% of them present only once. The TCR sequence derives from a man aged 18 to 35 in good health. Material: naive CD4+ T cells sorted from blood. Subset noted: CD45RA+ positively selected.

The CDR3 sequence: CASSSHSRGDNEQFF. CDR3 nucleotide sequence: TGTGCCAGCAGCTCCCACAGTAGGGGAGACAATGAGCAGTTCTTC. This chain uses TRBV7-2 with TRBJ2-1; D might be TRBD1 or TRBD2, each matching 5 bases. The V end lost 4 bases, the J end lost 5 bases, and 15 bases lay between the germline ends. Germline V gene data show CDR1 as SGHTA and CDR2 as FQGNSA. CDR3 size: 15 residues. The variable domain in full, completed from reference TRBV7-2 and TRBJ2-1, reads GAGVSQSPSNKVTEKGKDVELRCDPISGHTALYWYRQSLGQGLEFLIYFQGNSAPDKSGLPSDRFSAERTGGSVSTLTIQRTQQEDSAVYLCASSSHSRGDNEQFFGPGTRLTVL.